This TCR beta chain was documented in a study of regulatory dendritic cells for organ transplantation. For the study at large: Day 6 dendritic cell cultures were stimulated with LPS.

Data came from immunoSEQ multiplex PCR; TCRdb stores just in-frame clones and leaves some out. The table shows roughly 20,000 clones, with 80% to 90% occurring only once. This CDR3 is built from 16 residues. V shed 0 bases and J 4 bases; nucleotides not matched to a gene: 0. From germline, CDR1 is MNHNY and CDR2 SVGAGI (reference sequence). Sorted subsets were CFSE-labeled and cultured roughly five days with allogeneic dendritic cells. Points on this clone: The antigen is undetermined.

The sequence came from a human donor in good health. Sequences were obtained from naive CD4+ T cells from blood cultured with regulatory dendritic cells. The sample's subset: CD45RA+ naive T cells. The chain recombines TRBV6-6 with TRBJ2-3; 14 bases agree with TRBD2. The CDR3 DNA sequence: TGTGCCAGCAGTTACTCGACTAGCGGGGGGGCAGATACGCAGTATTTT. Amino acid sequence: CASSYSTSGGADTQYF.